The 6 T cell receptor beta chains below all came from one sample that was sequenced in a study of identical twins. TCRdb itself ran the 5' RACE reads through MiXCR, one entry per CDR3 protein. Among some 500,000 distinct CDR3 sequences listed, 22% were seen once. The same sample was also used in a study of T cells expressing NK-cell markers.

Sequencing was performed on CD4+ T cells sorted from blood. The origin of the receptors is a woman aged 18-35 years in good health.

This clonotype was detected a few times. The rearrangement uses TRBV6-6 and TRBJ1-2; TRBD1 aligns across 9 bases. The CDR3 runs to 12 residues. Germline lookup yields CDR1 MNHNY and CDR2 SVGAGI (reference sequence). Trimming took 7 bases from V and 7 from J; bases not matched to a gene: 4. CDR3 sequence: CASTRDRVGYTF. Written as DNA, the CDR3 is TGTGCCAGCACCCGGGACAGGGTTGGCTACACCTTC.

A few counts support this clonotype. The chain joins TRBV10-3 to TRBJ2-5, with 8 bases fitting TRBD2. The junction had 7 bases not matched to a gene; V was cut back by 3 bases and J by 1 base. The CDR3 covers 16 residues. Germline loops: CDR1 ENHRY, CDR2 SYGVKD. The CDR3 DNA is TGTGCCATCAGTGATTACGGCGGGGGGCGCCAAGAGACCCAGTACTTC. It translates to CAISDYGGGRQETQYF.

The chain has TRBV7-2 and TRBJ2-7, with TRBD2 as a possible D gene (5 bases). The CDR3 has 15 amino acids. V lost 5 bases to trimming and J lost 6 bases, with 20 bases between them. Germline V gives CDR1 SGHTA, CDR2 FQGNSA. The CDR3, as DNA: TGTGCCAGCAGCGCGTACGGGATACCGGCCCTCGAGCAGTACTTC. It encodes CASSAYGIPALEQYF. Drawing the rest from reference TRBV7-2 and TRBJ2-7, the complete variable domain is GAGVSQSPSNKVTEKGKDVELRCDPISGHTALYWYRQSLGQGLEFLIYFQGNSAPDKSGLPSDRFSAERTGGSVSTLTIQRTQQEDSAVYLCASSAYGIPALEQYFGPGTRLTVT.

This clonotype has just a few counts. This chain joins TRBV6-5 and TRBJ2-1; 10 bases are a match to TRBD2. The CDR3 extends over 17 amino acids. The trim removed 0 bases at V and 1 base at J, leaving 3 bases unmatched. Looked up from germline, CDR1 is MNHEY and CDR2 is SVGAGI. CDR3 loop: CASSYSASGGSYNEQFF. The CDR3 nucleotides read TGTGCCAGCAGTTACTCGGCTAGCGGGGGATCCTACAATGAGCAGTTCTTC.

The V call is TRBV12-3 or TRBV12-4, the J call TRBJ2-5, with D perhaps matching TRBD2 (7 bases). With 6 bases removed from V and 5 bases from J, the gap between germline ends came to 16 bases. The CDR3 has 14 amino acids. The CDR3 protein is CASRPYGGPETQYF. CDR3 DNA: TGTGCCAGCAGACCTTACGGGGGGCCGGAGACCCAGTACTTC.

The chain joins TRBV20-1 to TRBJ2-5, with 9 nucleotides matching TRBD2. Germline CDR1 and CDR2: DFQATT and SNEGSKA (reference sequence). Germline trimming cut 4 bases from V and 1 base from J; bases unmatched to any gene: 7. The CDR3 totals 15 residues. CDR3 sequence reads: CSATPGTSLQETQYF. Written as DNA, the CDR3 is TGCAGTGCTACCCCGGGGACTAGCCTCCAAGAGACCCAGTACTTC.